The entry below gives a single T cell receptor beta chain sequence along with its context. Its antigen is unidentified. Germline lookup yields CDR1 SGHRS and CDR2 YFSETQ. The CDR3 totals 16 residues. Trimming took off 4 bases at V and 0 bases at J, with 15 bases between the two ends. Time point indicated: pre-sensitization, week 0. Indicated treatment: therapeutic diphenylcyclopropenone sensitization with weekly scalp DPC. TCRdb fed the RACE reads into MiXCR, producing one record per CDR3 protein. Here the sample spans 270,000 or so distinct CDR3 sequences, 7.5% to 8% being singletons. This sample was taken from a study of human T cells and chemical hapten exposure. Broader study findings: Compared with pre-sensitization or healthy control sets, expanded TCRs clustered more. TCRs above 1 in 1000 frequency did not change with DPC sensitization. The study found that PT1 expanded TCR counts correlated positively with patch test score.

This specimen consisted of whole blood, obtained in connection with sensitization to the hapten diphenylcyclopropenone (DPC). The chain combines TRBV5-1 with TRBJ2-3; D gene ambiguous. The sequence was obtained from a man in his late teens or twenties with alopecia areata. Some clones in this sample may be carry-over from other donors' samples. CDR3 sequence: CASSPLELTSTDTQYF. The CDR3 bases are TGCGCCAGCAGCCCCTTGGAGCTTACTAGCACAGATACGCAGTATTTT.